This T cell receptor (beta chain) is from a study of blood T cell repertoires in COVID-19. Produced via immunoSEQ multiplex PCR; TCRdb's table is partial and in-frame only. This sample has roughly 120,000 clones, with approximately 81% found just once. Sequencing was carried out using peripheral blood. The sequence was collected from a man older than 75 with COVID-19, enrolled during active disease.

The chain's CDR3 is CASSLGLAGGPLSSYEQYF. CDR3 DNA: TGCGCCAGCAGCCTGGGACTAGCGGGAGGACCCCTATCGTCCTACGAGCAGTACTTC. The chain joins TRBV5-1 to TRBJ2-7; 15 bases match TRBD2. The CDR3 is 19 residues long. Germline V gene data show CDR1 as SGHRS and CDR2 as YFSETQ. J lost 1 base, V lost 4 bases, and 12 bases had no gene match.